The clone carrying this TCR beta chain was seen ten or more times. The antigen remains unidentified. This CDR3 contains 13 residues. The germline V and J ends were trimmed by 4 bases and 1 base, with 7 bases remaining between them. Germline V lookup: CDR1 SGHTA, CDR2 FQGTGA. The library put unique molecular identifiers onto individual cDNA molecules. TCRdb re-analysed the RACE reads in MiXCR, keeping a single row per CDR3 protein. The sample holds 35,000 to 50,000 distinct CDR3 sequences, 3.5% to 4.5% seen once. These data belong to a study of human T cells and chemical hapten exposure. Findings and caveats of the study: DPC sensitization produced no change in TCRs with frequency above 1 in 1000.

The time point here: healthy volunteer bleed at 2 weeks. From whole blood left unfractionated, total RNA was extracted. The chain links TRBV7-3 to TRBJ1-1; D ambiguous. Sample: whole blood. The clonotype originates from a female donor in good health. Some clones in this sample may be carry-over from other donors' samples. CDR3 sequence: CASSSQQNTEAFF. The CDR3 DNA is TGTGCCAGCAGCTCCCAACAGAACACTGAAGCTTTCTTT.